These T cell receptor beta chains were read from a single sample in a study of blood T cell repertoires in COVID-19. Assay used: immunoSEQ multiplex PCR; TCRdb lists only in-frame clones, some missing. Of some 160,000 clones listed, nearly 80% are singletons. Sample: peripheral blood. The receptors derive from a woman of 80 years or more with acute or convalescent COVID-19. CDR3s include the opening cysteine and the closing phenylalanine or tryptophan.

V	J	CDR3
TRBV3-1/TRBV3-2	TRBJ1-3	CASSHMALSGNTIYF
TRBV24-1	TRBJ2-7	CATSDSGTGAYEQYF
TRBV2	TRBJ2-1	CASSRTSGTNEQFF
TRBV19	TRBJ2-2	CASSFLGVDTGELFF
TRBV11-2	TRBJ2-5	CASSLRSGGGGIGETQYF
TRBV12-5	TRBJ1-1	CASGPGGNTEAFF
TRBV6-6	TRBJ1-3	CASSRHMGQRGNTIYF
TRBV4-2	TRBJ2-2	CASSQDQSGGANTGELFF
TRBV3-1/TRBV3-2	TRBJ1-1	CASSQGGITGTNTEAFF
TRBV5-4	TRBJ1-4	CASSFGQDEKLFF
TRBV30	TRBJ2-7	CAWSGGSLYEQYF
TRBV19	TRBJ1-3	CASRPQGARGNTIYF
TRBV6-5	TRBJ2-7	CASSLQLEQYF
TRBV5-1	TRBJ1-6	CASSEDSLYNSPLHF
TRBV5-1	TRBJ2-1	CASRGLAGGLNNEQFF
TRBV3-1/TRBV3-2	TRBJ1-1	CASSHRDRGTEAFF
TRBV3-1/TRBV3-2	TRBJ2-2	CASSQATSGGAYGELFF
TRBV19	TRBJ2-1	CASSPLGGDNEQFF
TRBV2	TRBJ2-5	CASSHLGLAGGETQYF
TRBV28	TRBJ1-3	CASRTGTANENTIYF
TRBV6-1	TRBJ2-6	CASSDDRSGANVLTF
TRBV5-6	TRBJ2-3	CASRLGGGLADTQYF
TRBV5-1	TRBJ2-7	CASSATPATSYEQYF
TRBV11-2	TRBJ2-1	CASSLVAGAYNEQFF
TRBV18	TRBJ2-1	CASSPLGTGGYNEQFF
TRBV19	TRBJ1-3	CASSSGGSGNTIYF
TRBV5-4	TRBJ2-5	CASRSQRETPRETQYF
TRBV5-1	TRBJ1-2	CASSLVREANYGYTF
TRBV18	TRBJ2-7	CASSPGRPSYEQYF
TRBV12-3/TRBV12-4	TRBJ1-2	CASSAGANYGYTF
TRBV5-1	TRBJ2-6	CASSLGGGGGANVLTF
TRBV5-6	TRBJ2-2	CASSLQGVISGELFF
TRBV11-2	TRBJ1-6	CASSLSERVNSPLHF
TRBV6-2/TRBV6-3	TRBJ1-1	CASSRNRDDTEAFF
TRBV5-1	TRBJ1-6	CASSRDSENSPLHF
TRBV2	TRBJ1-2	CASSDGSYGYTF
TRBV19	TRBJ2-7	CASSGTREPYEQYF
TRBV27	TRBJ1-1	CASSLAAGENTEAFF
TRBV3-1/TRBV3-2	TRBJ2-6	CASSPRRRGQPSGANVLTF
TRBV18	TRBJ2-1	CASSQGLAGLNEQFF
TRBV5-1	TRBJ2-1	CASSLVGQGGDEQFF
TRBV5-1	TRBJ2-5	CASSSLGQGAGETQYF